This passage covers 21 T cell receptor beta chains from one sample sequenced in a study of shared clonotypes between healthy human individuals. Data came from immunoSEQ multiplex PCR; TCRdb stores just in-frame clones and leaves some out. The repertoire has roughly 720,000 clones, about 90% of them found once; the top ten carry 34%. Sequenced sample: memory CD8+ T cells from PBMCs. The subset is: CD45RO+ cells pooled with CCR7-negative TemRA cells. These receptors came from a man younger than 30 in good health. Some clones in this sample may be carry-over from other donors' samples.

This chain links TRBV27 with TRBJ2-6, with D possibly being TRBD2 (6 bases). Germline CDR1 is MNHEY and CDR2 is SMNVEV (reference sequence). V lost 3 bases, J lost 4 bases, and 16 bases lay in between. This CDR3 comprises 17 residues. CDR3 sequence (DNA): TGTGCCAGCAGTTTCGGGAGACTGTATTCCGGGGCCAACGTCCTGACTTTC. Protein product: CASSFGRLYSGANVLTF.

The rearrangement joins TRBV2 to TRBJ2-2; possible D gene TRBD2, 6 bases. The V end lost 7 bases, the J end lost 2 bases, and 20 bases lay between the germline ends. The germline V gene has CDR1 SNHLY and CDR2 FYNNEI. The CDR3 loop spans 17 amino acids. Here the CDR3 reads CASTEGTGMINTGELFF. In nucleotides, the CDR3 is TGTGCCAGCACCGAGGGGACTGGAATGATTAACACCGGGGAGCTGTTTTTT.

This clone was detected only a few times. The chain couples TRBV27 to TRBJ1-4; tentatively, D is TRBD1 (5 bases). In germline, CDR1 is MNHEY, CDR2 SMNVEV (reference sequence). This CDR3 has 13 amino acids. Trimming took off 7 bases at V and 6 bases at J, with 12 bases between the two ends. For the CDR3, the DNA is TGTGCCAGCACCACCGGGGCTTATGAAAAACTGTTTTTT. It is translated as CASTTGAYEKLFF.

The chain carries TRBV30 and TRBJ2-1; 9 bases agree with TRBD2. V lost 8 bases, J lost 14 bases, and 16 bases stayed unmatched. Germline values: CDR1 GTSNPN, CDR2 SVGIG (reference sequence). This CDR3 contains 13 residues. CDR3 in DNA: TGTGCCGGAAGCGGGAGGCGTAGAGGTTTGGAGTTCTTC. Its protein is CAGSGRRRGLEFF.

The chain is built from TRBV9 and TRBJ2-7; 12 nucleotides agree with TRBD2. This CDR3 has 16 residues. V lost 4 bases and J lost 5; bases outside the gene matches: 10. The germline gives CDR1 SGDLS, CDR2 YYNGEE. The CDR3 spells CASSILAGGPWDEQYF. DNA of the CDR3: TGTGCCAGCAGCATTCTAGCGGGAGGGCCTTGGGACGAGCAGTACTTC.

The chain links TRBV5-6 to TRBJ2-7, with D perhaps TRBD1 (5 bases). Germline CDR1 is SGHDT and CDR2 is YYEEEE. This CDR3 has 18 amino acids. Trimming stripped 4 bases from V and 0 bases from J, with 23 bases between. CDR3 amino acids: CASSGVGQGTDASYEQYF. Here the CDR3 DNA reads TGTGCCAGCAGCGGGGTGGGCCAGGGCACCGATGCCTCCTACGAGCAGTACTTC.

J is TRBJ2-1 and V is TRBV28, with D perhaps TRBD2 (5 bases). The germline V gene has CDR1 MDHEN and CDR2 SYDVKM. Trimming removed 3 bases at V and 0 bases at J, with 12 bases between. This CDR3 has 16 amino acids. The CDR3 DNA reads TGTGCCAGCAGTTTTCCCGGGATCTACTCCTACAATGAGCAGTTCTTC. It specifies CASSFPGIYSYNEQFF. Complete variable domain (other parts from reference TRBV28 and TRBJ2-1): DVKVTQSSRYLVKRTGEKVFLECVQDMDHENMFWYRQDPGLGLRLIYFSYDVKMKEKGDIPEGYSVSREKKERFSLILESASTNQTSMYLCASSFPGIYSYNEQFFGPGTRLTVL.

The V call is TRBV9, the J call TRBJ2-1, with 8 bases matching TRBD2. Germline-derived CDR1 and CDR2 are SGDLS and YYNGEE. V shed 3 bases, J shed 2 bases, and the junction held 7 bases outside the gene matches. This CDR3 region has 16 residues. The CDR3 region has the DNA TGTGCCAGCAGCGCGCGAATAGCGGGAACCTACAATGAGCAGTTCTTC. Translation gives CASSARIAGTYNEQFF.

The chain uses TRBV28 and TRBJ2-7, with D tentatively TRBD2 (7 bases). Per the germline V gene, CDR1 is MDHEN and CDR2 is SYDVKM. The CDR3 spans 18 residues. V was cut by 3 bases and J by 5 bases, with 26 bases left in between. The CDR3, as DNA: TGTGCCAGCAGTTTCCCCCCTCATGGCGGGGGCACGCTCCACGAGCAGTACTTC. Encoded protein: CASSFPPHGGGTLHEQYF.

This chain joins TRBV4-1 and TRBJ1-2; D uncertain. Trimming stripped 2 bases from V and 2 bases from J, with 12 bases between. The CDR3 spans 15 residues. Germline assignment: CDR1 MGHRA and CDR2 YSYEKL. DNA for the CDR3: TGCGCCAGCAGCCAAAGACTCGAGTTAAACTATGGCTACACCTTC. It translates to CASSQRLELNYGYTF.

J is TRBJ1-4 and V is TRBV4-1, with D hard to call. CDR1 and CDR2 (germline): MGHRA, YSYEKL. V shed 3 bases and J shed 4 bases, with 6 bases lying between them. This CDR3 comprises 13 residues. The CDR3 coding sequence is TGCGCCAGCAGCCAGGCACTTAATGAAAAACTGTTTTTT. Residues: CASSQALNEKLFF.

The V and J genes are TRBV29-1 and TRBJ2-5; no definite D call. The assigned J gene may be wrong: the sequence end matches TRBJ2-7 better. Germline assignment: CDR1 SQVTM and CDR2 ANQGSEA. The CDR3 is 13 amino acids. The chain's CDR3 is CSVEKETSYEQYF. In DNA form, the CDR3 reads TGCAGCGTTGAGAAAGAAACCTCCTACGAGCAGTACTTC.

The chain employs TRBV5-1 and TRBJ2-7, with D unresolved. Germline V lookup: CDR1 SGHRS, CDR2 YFSETQ. V was cut by 3 bases and J by 7 bases, with 8 bases left in between. The CDR3 runs 11 residues. CDR3 coding DNA: TGCGCCAGCAGCTGGGGTTTGGAGCAGTACTTC. Protein product: CASSWGLEQYF.

This clone was seen a single time. V is TRBV27 and J is TRBJ2-2; no clear D gene. The CDR3 is made up of 14 amino acids. Germline V gene sequence: CDR1 MNHEY, CDR2 SMNVEV (reference sequence). The V gene lost 5 bases and the J gene lost 6 bases, with 13 bases spanning the gap. The CDR3 reads CASSMRTYAGELFF. CDR3 nucleotides: TGTGCCAGCAGTATGAGAACGTACGCCGGGGAGCTGTTTTTT.

The chain links TRBV6-5 to TRBJ2-7, with D unresolved. V lost 2 bases to trimming and J lost 0 bases, with 11 bases between them. The CDR3 is 15 residues long. Per the germline V gene, CDR1 is MNHEY and CDR2 is SVGAGI. The CDR3 spells CASSYKLGVSYEQYF. The DNA of the CDR3 is TGTGCCAGCAGTTACAAATTGGGCGTCTCCTACGAGCAGTACTTC.

The sample holds one count of this clone. The rearrangement links TRBV13 to TRBJ1-2, with D perhaps TRBD1 (6 bases). The germline gives CDR1 PRHDT, CDR2 FYEKMQ (reference sequence). Trimming removed 5 bases from V and 12 bases from J, with 22 bases in between. The CDR3 extends over 14 amino acids. The CDR3 nucleotides read TGTGCCAGCAGCCCGCCGGTGGGGGGCAGGTTGGACACCTTC. Protein: CASSPPVGGRLDTF.

The J gene is TRBJ2-2, the V gene TRBV11-1; D could derive from TRBD1 or TRBD2 (6 bases each). This CDR3 is built from 16 residues. V lost 5 bases and J 4 bases, leaving 17 bases between the germline ends. Per germline, CDR1 SGHAT and CDR2 FQDESV (reference sequence). The CDR3 here is CASSASPEGGTGELFF. As DNA, the CDR3 is TGTGCCAGCAGCGCCAGTCCCGAGGGGGGCACCGGGGAGCTGTTTTTT.

V usage is TRBV29-1 and J usage is TRBJ1-2, with D unclear. The CDR3 sequence is 12 residues long. Germline assignment: CDR1 SQVTM and CDR2 ANQGSEA. Trimming took 3 bases from V and 2 from J, leaving 7 bases between them. The CDR3 here is CSVDGENYGYTF. In DNA form, the CDR3 reads TGCAGCGTTGATGGGGAGAACTATGGCTACACCTTC. The complete variable domain, with remaining parts taken from reference TRBV29-1 and TRBJ1-2, reads SAVISQKPSRDICQRGTSLTIQCQVDSQVTMMFWYRQQPGQSLTLIATANQGSEATYESGFVIDKFPISRPNLTFSTLTVSNMSPEDSSIYLCSVDGENYGYTFGSGTRLTVV.

This clone was recorded a few times. The J gene is TRBJ1-1, the V gene TRBV7-9, with D possibly being TRBD1 (5 bases). CDR1 is SEHNR and CDR2 is FQNEAQ in the germline V gene (reference sequence). The CDR3 loop spans 12 amino acids. The ends were cut back, 1 base at V and 8 bases at J, with 8 bases in the middle. CDR3 coding DNA: TGTGCCAGCAGCTTAGTTAACAGGGAAGCTTTCTTT. Amino acids: CASSLVNREAFF.

V and J are TRBV27 and TRBJ2-7, with D possibly matching TRBD2 (6 bases). The CDR3 runs 13 residues. Trimming cost V 4 bases and J 6 bases, with 13 bases left between them. Germline loops: CDR1 MNHEY, CDR2 SMNVEV (reference sequence). CDR3 residues: CASSYGTVGEQYF. CDR3 coding DNA: TGTGCCAGCAGTTACGGGACTGTGGGCGAGCAGTACTTC.

This chain connects TRBV7-8 to TRBJ1-5, with a weak D call TRBD1 (6 bases). Trimming left V 5 bases short and J 2 bases short, with 13 bases between. Looked up from germline, CDR1 is SGHVS and CDR2 is FQNEAQ. The CDR3 has 15 residues. The CDR3 coding sequence is TGTGCCAGCAGCCCGGGAGGGGGTCGCAATCAGCCCCAGCATTTT. Translating it yields CASSPGGGRNQPQHF.